The clone carrying this TCR beta chain was recorded at least ten times. Its specificity is not known. In the source study's methods: CDR3 differences across clinicopathological groups were used to build a distant-metastasis classifier for papillary thyroid cancer. TCRdb re-called the PCR reads via MiXCR. TCRdb, not the authors, supplied the V and J calls. The table includes roughly 18,000 clones, approximately 20% detected once. Germline values: CDR1 WSHSY, CDR2 SAAADI. CDR3 length equals 13 residues. V was shortened by 7 bases and J by 1 base, with 10 bases between the two germline ends. The data derive from a study of metastatic and nonmetastatic thyroid tumors. Study summary: Malignant and benign thyroid patients had repertoires compared in peripheral blood and tumor or nodule tissue.

All patients reached thyroid surgery having received no treatment beforehand. Study results and limitations: Reportedly, malignant thyroid tumors had significantly higher TCR beta diversity than benign nodules, in blood and tumor.

The sequenced material came from tumor tissue. The gene calls are TRBV10-2 and TRBJ1-2; D gene uncertain. The TCR originated in a female donor with papillary thyroid cancer or a benign thyroid nodule (not recorded which). Some clones in this sample may be carry-over from other donors' samples. The CDR3 DNA sequence: TGCGCCAGCAATGCCGGCTTTAACTATGGCTACACCTTC. It codes for CASNAGFNYGYTF.